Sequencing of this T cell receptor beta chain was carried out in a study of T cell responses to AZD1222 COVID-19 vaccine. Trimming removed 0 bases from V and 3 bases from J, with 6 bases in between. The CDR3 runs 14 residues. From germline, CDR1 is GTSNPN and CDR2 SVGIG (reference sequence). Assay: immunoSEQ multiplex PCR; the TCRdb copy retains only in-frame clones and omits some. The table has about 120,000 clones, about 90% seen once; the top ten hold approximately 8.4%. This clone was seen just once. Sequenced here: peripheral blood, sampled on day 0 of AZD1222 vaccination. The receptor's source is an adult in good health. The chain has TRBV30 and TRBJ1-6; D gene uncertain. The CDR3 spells CAWSVSIYNSPLHF. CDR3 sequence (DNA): TGTGCCTGGAGTGTATCTATCTATAATTCACCCCTCCACTTT.